A selection of T cell receptor beta chains follows, all from one sample in a study of shared clonotypes between healthy human individuals. Using immunoSEQ multiplex PCR, the repertoire was profiled, and TCRdb retains in-frame clones only, with some absent. The table has a few million clones, approximately 92% seen once; the top ten hold 0.14%. Sequenced input: naive CD4+ T cells sorted from blood. All receptors derive from a man younger than 35 in good health. CDR3s include the opening cysteine and the closing phenylalanine or tryptophan. The D gene is left open where the match is weak. Only part of the rows carry a size: once, few, many, or a class if the clone is expanded.

size,V,J,D,DNA,CDR3
NA,TRBV28,TRBJ2-7,NA,TGTGCCAGCAGTTTAGGGGAATTCTACGAGCAGTACTTC,CASSLGEFYEQYF
NA,TRBV27,TRBJ2-1,TRBD2,TGTGCCAGCAGTCTCCCGGGACTAGCGGGGGAGTATGAGCAGTTCTTC,CASSLPGLAGEYEQFF
NA,TRBV18,TRBJ1-3,NA,TGTGCCAGCTCACCATTGATGAGGGAAATCGCCAACACCATATATTTT,CASSPLMREIANTIYF
NA,TRBV12-5,TRBJ2-7,NA,TGTGCTAGTGGTTCCTCTCCCAGGGGCCTTTACGAGCAGTACTTC,CASGSSPRGLYEQYF
NA,TRBV5-1,TRBJ2-1,TRBD1,TGCGCCAGCAGCTTGGAGGGGGCCAACAATGAGCAGTTCTTC,CASSLEGANNEQFF
NA,TRBV4-1,TRBJ1-1,TRBD1,TGCGCCAGCAGCCAGCCTAAGGACAGGGGGTTAAACACTGAAGCTTTCTTT,CASSQPKDRGLNTEAFF
NA,TRBV25-1,TRBJ2-7,NA,TGTGCCAGCAGTGGCCAGGGGTACTACGAGCAGTACTTC,CASSGQGYYEQYF
NA,TRBV4-1,TRBJ2-1,TRBD2,TGCGCCAGCAGCCAAGAGATACTAGCGGGTTCCAGGGAGCAGTTCTTC,CASSQEILAGSREQFF
NA,TRBV19,TRBJ1-5,TRBD1,TGTGCCAGTAGTACACGACAACGACAGGGTGCTCAGCCCCAGCATTTT,CASSTRQRQGAQPQHF
NA,TRBV20-1,TRBJ1-1,NA,TGCAGTGCCCTCCGGGACCTGAGAGCTTTCTTT,CSALRDLRAFF
NA,TRBV11-3,TRBJ2-1,NA,TGTGCCAGCAGCTTAGACAATTGGCATGAGCAGTTCTTC,CASSLDNWHEQFF
NA,TRBV5-4,TRBJ1-1,NA,TGTGCCAGCAGCTTGGGGAACTCTCTCGGGATTGAAGCTTTCTTT,CASSLGNSLGIEAFF
NA,TRBV5-4,TRBJ1-1,NA,TGTGCCAGCAGCTTGGGGCAGGGGAGTGAAGCTTTCTTT,CASSLGQGSEAFF
NA,TRBV19,TRBJ2-7,TRBD2,TGTGCCAGTAGGCAAGGAGGGACTAGCGGCTCCTACGAGCAGTACTTC,CASRQGGTSGSYEQYF
NA,TRBV30,TRBJ2-2,TRBD1,TGTGCCTGGCGGACAGGGGGAACCGGGGAGCTGTTTTTT,CAWRTGGTGELFF
NA,TRBV11-1,TRBJ1-6,NA,TGTGCCAGCAGCTTACAGGGGTCGTTCGATTCACCCCTCCACTTT,CASSLQGSFDSPLHF
NA,TRBV28,TRBJ2-3,TRBD1,TGTGCCAGCAGTCCAGGGGGCCGTAGCACAGATACGCAGTATTTT,CASSPGGRSTDTQYF
NA,TRBV11-3,TRBJ2-1,NA,TGTGCCAGCAGCTTAGAAGGGGTAGACAATGAGCAGTTCTTC,CASSLEGVDNEQFF
NA,TRBV5-1,TRBJ2-1,TRBD1,TGCGCCAGCAGCTTACAGGGGGCATCCTACAATGAGCAGTTCTTC,CASSLQGASYNEQFF
NA,TRBV4-1,TRBJ2-7,TRBD1,TGCGCCAGCAGCCGCCCGGGACAGGGCCTGGGGGAGCAGTACTTC,CASSRPGQGLGEQYF
NA,TRBV15,TRBJ2-2,TRBD1,TGTGCCATACCCCGGGACAGGGCGCTTACCTCGAACACCGGGGAGCTGTTTTTT,CAIPRDRALTSNTGELFF
NA,TRBV9,TRBJ1-2,NA,TGTGCCAGCAGCGTAGACAGGAATGGCTACACCTTC,CASSVDRNGYTF
NA,TRBV5-1,TRBJ2-3,TRBD2,TGCGCCAGCAGCTTGGCGCTAGCGGGGGGGCGGACAGATACGCAGTATTTT,CASSLALAGGRTDTQYF
NA,TRBV6-5,TRBJ2-7,TRBD2,TGTGCCAGCAGTCGGACTAGGGTACTCGAGCAGTACTTC,CASSRTRVLEQYF
NA,TRBV7-2,TRBJ2-7,TRBD2,TGTGCCAGCAGCCACCCTTCCTCCGGGACTAGCGCCTACGAGCAGTACTTC,CASSHPSSGTSAYEQYF
NA,TRBV6-4,TRBJ1-5,TRBD1,TGTGCCAGCACTCTGACAGGGAGGAGCAATCAGCCCCAGCATTTT,CASTLTGRSNQPQHF
NA,TRBV7-9,TRBJ2-7,NA,TGTGCCAGCAGCTTAGCGAGCAGAGTAAGGGCCTACGAGCAGTACTTC,CASSLASRVRAYEQYF
NA,TRBV9,TRBJ2-1,TRBD1,TGTGCCAGCAGCGCCTGGACAGGGGGATACAATGAGCAGTTCTTC,CASSAWTGGYNEQFF
NA,TRBV29-1,TRBJ1-2,NA,TGCAGCGTTGCACAGGTGGGCTATGGCTACACCTTC,CSVAQVGYGYTF
NA,TRBV7-2,TRBJ2-2,NA,TGTGCCAGCAGCTTAGGACAGGCGCGGACCGGGGAGCTGTTTTTT,CASSLGQARTGELFF
once,TRBV7-8,TRBJ2-3,TRBD2,TGTGCCAGCAGCTTAGAACTAGCGGGAGCCCCAGATACGCAGTATTTT,CASSLELAGAPDTQYF
once,TRBV19,TRBJ2-7,NA,TGTGCCAGTAAGGGAGACAGGAGGAACGAGCAGTACTTC,CASKGDRRNEQYF
NA,TRBV30,TRBJ2-2,NA,TGTGCCTGGTCCCTTGGGGGGGCGCGGACCGGGGAGCTGTTTTTT,CAWSLGGARTGELFF
once,TRBV30,TRBJ1-4,NA,TGTGCCTACCAGGGGCCGAACAGAGGTGAAAAACTGTTTTTT,CAYQGPNRGEKLFF
NA,TRBV7-9,TRBJ2-3,NA,TGTGCCAGCGAGGCGTATAGCACAGATACGCAGTATTTT,CASEAYSTDTQYF
NA,TRBV9,TRBJ2-2,NA,TGTGCCAGCAGCGTAGCTACCGCTATCACCGGGGAGCTGTTTTTT,CASSVATAITGELFF
NA,TRBV5-4,TRBJ1-2,NA,TGTGCCATTTCACCCGGGGGGACGGCTAACTATGGCTACACCTTC,CAISPGGTANYGYTF
NA,TRBV27,TRBJ2-3,NA,TGTGCCAGCAGTTTATCGCCGGCCAATACGCAGTATTTT,CASSLSPANTQYF
NA,TRBV27,TRBJ2-5,NA,TGTGCCAGCAGTTTACTAACCGGGGGAGAGACCCAGTACTTC,CASSLLTGGETQYF
once,TRBV2,TRBJ1-2,NA,TGTGCCAGCAGGGTGGCCCTGACCTATGGCTACACCTTC,CASRVALTYGYTF
once,TRBV30,TRBJ2-7,NA,TGTGCCTGGGCCGGGGGGACAGAGACCTACGAGCAGTACTTC,CAWAGGTETYEQYF
NA,TRBV6-1,TRBJ1-3,NA,TGTGCCAGCAGTGAACCTTTGGCAGGAAACACCATATATTTT,CASSEPLAGNTIYF
NA,TRBV6-5,TRBJ2-7,NA,TGTGCCAGCAGTTACAAGGTACAGAAAGAAGCCTACGAGCAGTACTTC,CASSYKVQKEAYEQYF
NA,TRBV19,TRBJ2-3,NA,TGTGCCAGTAGCCGAATTACGGGCCGATTTGCAGATACGCAGTATTTT,CASSRITGRFADTQYF
NA,TRBV18,TRBJ1-1,TRBD1,TGTGCCAGCTCACCATCAGGGGGGAACACTGAAGCTTTCTTT,CASSPSGGNTEAFF
NA,TRBV23-1,TRBJ2-5,NA,TGCGCCAGCAGTCAATCCTCAGGGGGGCAGGTCCAGTACTTC,CASSQSSGGQVQYF
NA,TRBV5-1,TRBJ1-1,NA,TGCGCCAGCAGTTTTGGTGGTAACACTGAAGCTTTCTTT,CASSFGGNTEAFF
NA,TRBV5-6,TRBJ1-2,NA,TGTGCCAGCAGCCAAATCGGGCTCCAGCGTGGCTACACCTTC,CASSQIGLQRGYTF
NA,TRBV5-4,TRBJ2-3,NA,TGTGCCAGCAGCTATGCCCTCGGCAGGCGCCCTGGCACAGATACGCAGTATTTT,CASSYALGRRPGTDTQYF
NA,TRBV7-2,TRBJ2-1,NA,TGTGCCAGCAGCCCATTCGGGGCGGGCACTTACAATGAGCAGTTCTTC,CASSPFGAGTYNEQFF
NA,TRBV6-5,TRBJ1-1,NA,TGTGCCAGCAGGGCTCAGATTTCCACTGAAGCTTTCTTT,CASRAQISTEAFF
few,TRBV6-5,TRBJ1-1,NA,TGTGCCAGCAGTTCCCGACAGGCGATCTCTAACACTGAAGCTTTCTTT,CASSSRQAISNTEAFF
NA,TRBV9,TRBJ2-3,NA,TGTGCCAGCAGGAGGGGTCCCACAGATACGCAGTATTTT,CASRRGPTDTQYF
NA,TRBV5-4,TRBJ1-2,NA,TGTGCCAGCTACGGAGGGCAGGAAAACTATGGCTACACCTTC,CASYGGQENYGYTF
few,TRBV25-1,TRBJ1-5,NA,TGTGCCAGCAGTCGGAGGGAGAATCAGCCCCAGCATTTT,CASSRRENQPQHF
NA,TRBV5-1,TRBJ1-1,TRBD1,TGCGCCAGCAGCCCTTCAGGGGGAGTGAACACTGAAGCTTTCTTT,CASSPSGGVNTEAFF
NA,TRBV19,TRBJ2-1,TRBD2,TGTGCCAGTAGTATAAGATCCCTAGCGGGGGGCGGTAATGAGCAGTTCTTC,CASSIRSLAGGGNEQFF